One sample yielded the 2 T cell receptor beta chains listed below, sequenced in a study of OX40 agonist ivuxolimab in advanced cancers. Some clones are missing from TCRdb's copy, which holds only in-frame ones; the method was immunoSEQ multiplex PCR. The sample shows tens of thousands of clones, over 75% of them seen only once. This material consisted of CD4+ or CD8+ T cells sorted from blood, taken in a trial of the OX40 agonist ivuxolimab. These receptors originate from an adult with an advanced solid tumor such as melanoma, head and neck, liver or kidney cancer.

V and J are TRBV2 and TRBJ2-7; D remains ambiguous. Per germline, CDR1 SNHLY and CDR2 FYNNEI. The V end was cut by 2 bases, the J end by 0 bases, with 5 bases between. CDR3 length: 13 residues. The CDR3 DNA reads TGTGCCAGCAGTGAACCGTTCTCCTACGAGCAGTACTTC. Its protein is CASSEPFSYEQYF.

This chain connects TRBV28 to TRBJ2-7; 13 positions match TRBD2. Germline loops: CDR1 MDHEN, CDR2 SYDVKM. This CDR3 spans 13 amino acids. The ends lost 3 bases at V and 7 bases at J; junction bases unmatched: 0. DNA of the CDR3: TGTGCCAGCAGTTTGGGACTAGCGGGAGAGCAGTACTTC. This encodes CASSLGLAGEQYF.